This T cell receptor (beta chain) is drawn from a study of blood T cell repertoires in COVID-19. Across the study: T cells, B-cell-depleted T cells, or PBMCs provided the cDNA or gDNA that served as material.

Participants' reported clinical history set cohort assignment. Source study methods: The authors estimated nucleated cell counts from reference gene primer amplification. Profiling relied on immunoSEQ multiplex PCR, and the TCRdb table lists in-frame clones only, not all of them. V and J calls and clone size follow that table, whereas D and trimming were derived from the DNA. In the table there are about 280,000 clones, 80% to 90% of which are singletons. Germline V CDR1 and CDR2: MDHEN, SYDVKM. The V end was cut by 6 bases, the J end by 0 bases, with 17 bases between. The CDR3 is made up of 16 amino acids.

Sequencing was done on a sample of PBMCs or T cells enriched from blood (not recorded which). The J gene is TRBJ1-1, the V gene TRBV28; no clear D gene. The TCR was taken from a woman in her twenties or thirties with acute COVID-19. The DNA for the CDR3 is TGTGCCAGCAGCAACATGTTTGGGCAGTTGAACACTGAAGCTTTCTTT. Protein: CASSNMFGQLNTEAFF. Full variable domain (remainder filled in from reference TRBV28 and TRBJ1-1): DVKVTQSSRYLVKRTGEKVFLECVQDMDHENMFWYRQDPGLGLRLIYFSYDVKMKEKGDIPEGYSVSREKKERFSLILESASTNQTSMYLCASSNMFGQLNTEAFFGQGTRLTVV.